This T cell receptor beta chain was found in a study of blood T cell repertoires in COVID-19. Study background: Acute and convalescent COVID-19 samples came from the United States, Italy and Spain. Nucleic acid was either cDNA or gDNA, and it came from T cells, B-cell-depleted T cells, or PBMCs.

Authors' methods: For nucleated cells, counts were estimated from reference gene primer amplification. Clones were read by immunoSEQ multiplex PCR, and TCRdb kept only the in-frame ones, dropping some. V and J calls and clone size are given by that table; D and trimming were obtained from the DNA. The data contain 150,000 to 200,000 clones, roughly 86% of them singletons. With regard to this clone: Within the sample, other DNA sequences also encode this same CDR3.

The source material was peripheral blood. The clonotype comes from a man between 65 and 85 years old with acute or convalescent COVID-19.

The CDR3, as DNA: TGCGCCAGCAGCCTTCAAGAGACCCAGTACTTC. Translated: CASSLQETQYF. This chain uses TRBV5-1 with TRBJ2-5; D remains unclear. The CDR3 covers 11 residues. Trimming left V 4 bases short and J 2 bases short, with 3 bases between. The germline V gene encodes CDR1 SGHRS and CDR2 YFSETQ. The variable domain in full, completed from reference TRBV5-1 and TRBJ2-5, reads KAGVTQTPRYLIKTRGQQVTLSCSPISGHRSVSWYQQTPGQGLQFLFEYFSETQRNKGNFPGRFSGRQFSNSRSEMNVSTLELGDSALYLCASSLQETQYFGPGTRLLVL.